Presented here are 32 T cell receptor beta chains from one specimen sequenced in a study of blood T cells in healthy people across ages. A second 7 to 11 cycle PCR used barcoded and J-beta primers. MiXCR, run by TCRdb on the 5' RACE reads, gives a single entry per CDR3 protein. The sample includes 850,000 to 1,000,000 distinct CDR3 sequences, about 51% of them seen just once. The sequenced material came from blood. The receptors were sampled from an older woman in good health.

The chain employs TRBV28 and TRBJ2-3; TRBD2 matches 9 bases. CDR3 size: 19 residues. CDR1 is MDHEN, CDR2 SYDVKM, per germline. Unmatched junction bases numbered 16, after V lost 6 bases and J lost 0 bases. The CDR3 nucleotides read TGTGCCAGCAGAACCTACGGGCTAGCGGGGATATCTAGCACAGATACGCAGTATTTT. This translates into CASRTYGLAGISSTDTQYF. The whole variable domain, filled in from reference TRBV28 and TRBJ2-3, reads DVKVTQSSRYLVKRTGEKVFLECVQDMDHENMFWYRQDPGLGLRLIYFSYDVKMKEKGDIPEGYSVSREKKERFSLILESASTNQTSMYLCASRTYGLAGISSTDTQYFGPGTRLTVL.

In its sample, this clonotype was seen a few times. The chain couples TRBV29-1 to TRBJ1-2; D is possibly TRBD1 (6 bases). The CDR3 loop spans 13 amino acids. Germline loops: CDR1 SQVTM, CDR2 ANQGSEA. V gave up 2 bases and J gave up 3 bases, with 10 bases separating them. The CDR3 reads CSVEPPGDYGYTF. The CDR3 DNA is TGCAGCGTTGAACCCCCAGGGGACTATGGCTACACCTTC. Full variable domain (missing parts from reference TRBV29-1 and TRBJ1-2): SAVISQKPSRDICQRGTSLTIQCQVDSQVTMMFWYRQQPGQSLTLIATANQGSEATYESGFVIDKFPISRPNLTFSTLTVSNMSPEDSSIYLCSVEPPGDYGYTFGSGTRLTVV.

This clonotype was counted between two and nine times. This rearrangement joins TRBV4-3 to TRBJ2-1, with 10 bases matching TRBD2. Germline lookup yields CDR1 LGHNA and CDR2 YSLEER. The CDR3 spans 18 residues. V shed 0 bases, J shed 7 bases, and the junction held 12 bases outside the gene matches. The CDR3 DNA reads as TGCGCCAGCAGCCAAGATTCCCCCACTAGCGGGATAAGGAATGAGCAGTTCTTC. This encodes CASSQDSPTSGIRNEQFF.

The chain is built from TRBV7-9 and TRBJ2-7, with D unresolved. V gave up 5 bases and J gave up 3 bases, with 11 bases separating them. Germline CDR1 reads SEHNR; CDR2 reads FQNEAQ (reference sequence). This CDR3 region has 13 residues. The CDR3: CASSPRSFYEQYF. For the CDR3, the DNA is TGTGCCAGCAGCCCGCGAAGTTTCTACGAGCAGTACTTC.

The chain joins TRBV6-6 to TRBJ1-2; 8 nucleotides line up with TRBD1. This CDR3 has 15 amino acids. The germline gives CDR1 MNHNY, CDR2 SVGAGI (reference sequence). V lost 4 bases to trimming and J lost 8 bases; unmatched junction nucleotides: 12. The CDR3 bases are TGTGCCAGCAGTTTAATGACAGGGGCCATCCTAGGCTACACCTTC. Its translation is CASSLMTGAILGYTF.

The CDR3 DNA reads as TGTGCCATCAGCGAACCCGGACAGGGAGGATTCCAGCCCCAGCATTTT. The encoded protein is CAISEPGQGGFQPQHF. The chain joins TRBV10-3 to TRBJ1-5; TRBD1 matches at 8 bases. Germline V gene data show CDR1 as ENHRY and CDR2 as SYGVKD. The CDR3 has 16 amino acids. Unmatched junction bases numbered 14, after V lost 6 bases and J lost 7 bases.

The V call is TRBV20-1, the J call TRBJ2-3; weak D call: TRBD2 (5 bases). The germline CDR1 and CDR2 sequences are DFQATT and SNEGSKA (reference sequence). The germline V and J ends were trimmed by 6 bases and 4 bases, with 20 bases remaining between them. The CDR3 spans 15 residues. CDR3 in DNA: TGCAGTGCCGGGAAACTTGCGCCCGGCCCAGATACGCAGTATTTT. It encodes CSAGKLAPGPDTQYF.

The chain uses TRBV7-7 and TRBJ2-2; D possibly corresponds to TRBD2 (6 bases). The germline V gene has CDR1 SSHAT and CDR2 FNYEAQ (reference sequence). Trimming took off 3 bases at V and 1 base at J, with 15 bases between the two ends. This CDR3 is 17 amino acids long. The CDR3 sequence: CASSLAGSAENTGELFF. CDR3 nucleotides: TGTGCCAGCAGCTTGGCCGGGAGTGCAGAGAACACCGGGGAGCTGTTTTTT.

The table lists this clonotype with a few counts. The chain carries TRBV12-3 or TRBV12-4 and TRBJ2-4; TRBD2 agrees at 7 bases. The V gene end was trimmed by 7 bases and the J gene end by 2 bases; junction bases not matched to a gene: 5. This CDR3 contains 14 residues. CDR3 residues: CASTLRGSKNIQYF. CDR3 sequence (DNA): TGTGCCAGCACCTTGCGGGGGTCCAAAAACATTCAGTACTTC.

This chain connects TRBV30 to TRBJ1-6; TRBD1 aligns across 9 bases. Germline V gene sequence: CDR1 GTSNPN, CDR2 SVGIG (reference sequence). The J segment lost 16 bases and the V segment lost 2 bases, leaving 12 bases of the junction unmatched. The CDR3 length is 14 residues. In nucleotides, the CDR3 is TGTGCCTGGAGTATAGGGACAGGGTTCATGGTTCTCCACTTT. Translated: CAWSIGTGFMVLHF. Drawing the rest from reference TRBV30 and TRBJ1-6, the complete variable domain is SQTIHQWPATLVQPVGSPLSLECTVEGTSNPNLYWYRQAAGRGLQLLFYSVGIGQISSEVPQNLSASRPQDRQFILSSKKLLLSDSGFYLCAWSIGTGFMVLHFGNGTRLTVT.

The J gene is TRBJ2-7, the V gene TRBV6-5; D is undetermined. CDR1 MNHEY and CDR2 SVGAGI come from the germline V gene. The CDR3 is 16 amino acids. Trimming removed 0 bases from V and 3 bases from J, with 15 bases in between. CDR3 region: CASSYSIHTARYEQYF. CDR3 DNA sequence: TGTGCCAGCAGTTACTCGATTCATACGGCCCGCTACGAGCAGTACTTC.

In this sample, this clonotype turned up once. Compared with germline, one end of the junction differs, possibly owing to a read error. J is TRBJ2-2 and V is TRBV7-6, with a tentative D call TRBD2 (5 bases). The CDR3 has 16 amino acids. The germline V gene encodes CDR1 SGHVS and CDR2 FNYEAQ. CDR3 DNA sequence: TGTGCCGGCAGCCCCAGCCCCGGGGTAAACACCGGGGAGCTGTTTTTT. As protein: CAGSPSPGVNTGELFF.

DNA of the CDR3: TGTGCCAGCAGCTTACAGGGGGGGGATGGCTACACCTTC. Its protein product is CASSLQGGDGYTF. This rearrangement joins TRBV4-2 to TRBJ1-2; TRBD1 agrees at 8 bases. The CDR3 length is 13 residues. V was pared by 5 bases and J by 6 bases, with 5 bases of the junction left unmatched. From germline, CDR1 is LGHNA and CDR2 YNFKEQ.

The chain uses TRBV3-1 and TRBJ2-7; 9 bases match TRBD2. V lost 1 base to trimming and J lost 7 bases; unmatched junction nucleotides: 8. The CDR3 has 15 residues. Germline CDR1 and CDR2: LGHDT and YNNKEL (reference sequence). The CDR3 reads CASSQVLAGNNEQYF. For the CDR3, the DNA is TGTGCCAGCAGCCAAGTACTAGCGGGCAACAATGAGCAGTACTTC.

This clonotype was observed a few times. The J gene is TRBJ2-1, the V gene TRBV29-1, with D maybe TRBD2 (6 bases). This CDR3 comprises 14 residues. Germline V gene data show CDR1 as SQVTM and CDR2 as ANQGSEA. V lost 1 base, J lost 6 bases, and 13 bases lay in between. CDR3 sequence: CSVEAGVSFNEQFF. The CDR3 nucleotides read TGCAGCGTTGAAGCGGGAGTATCATTCAATGAGCAGTTCTTC.

V is TRBV20-1 and J is TRBJ2-7; the match to TRBD2 covers 7 bases. The better agreement between TRBJ2-5 and the DNA end casts doubt on the J call. Per germline, CDR1 DFQATT and CDR2 SNEGSKA (reference sequence). The CDR3 is 15 amino acids. The DNA for the CDR3 is TGCAGTGCTAGGACGCCGAGGGGAGGGTTCGAGACCCAGTACTTC. Protein: CSARTPRGGFETQYF.

The chain couples TRBV7-2 to TRBJ2-1; 9 bases agree with TRBD2. This CDR3 comprises 18 residues. V gave up 2 bases and J gave up 8 bases; unmatched junction bases: 16. Per germline, CDR1 SGHTA and CDR2 FQGNSA. CDR3 DNA: TGTGCCAGCAGCTTATATCCCCCAGGGCGGGAGGGCCGTGATGAGCAGTTCTTC. Translated, it gives CASSLYPPGREGRDEQFF.

The CDR3 sequence is CSARPGSGSSSSYEQYF. CDR3 sequence (DNA): TGCAGTGCTAGGCCGGGTAGCGGGAGCTCAAGCTCCTACGAGCAGTACTTC. The chain combines TRBV20-1 with TRBJ2-7, with TRBD2 identical over 9 bases. This CDR3 is built from 17 residues. V dropped 3 bases and J dropped 0; count of bases not matched to a gene: 12. CDR1 DFQATT and CDR2 SNEGSKA come from the germline V gene (reference sequence).

The chain uses TRBV12-3 or TRBV12-4 and TRBJ2-3; D gene unclear. The CDR3 has 15 residues. Trimming removed 8 bases at V and 0 bases at J, with 15 bases between. CDR3 sequence: CASSPWRSSTDTQYF. The CDR3 nucleotides read TGTGCCAGCTCCCCTTGGCGGAGTAGCACAGATACGCAGTATTTT.

The chain joins TRBV3-1 to TRBJ2-5, with 9 bases matching TRBD2. The ends lost 1 base at V and 5 bases at J; junction bases unmatched: 8. CDR3 length: 16 residues. The germline gives CDR1 LGHDT, CDR2 YNNKEL (reference sequence). The CDR3 is CASSQGFGGREETQYF. The CDR3 DNA follows: TGTGCCAGCAGCCAAGGATTCGGCGGGAGGGAGGAGACCCAGTACTTC.

This clonotype has more than one count but fewer than ten. V and J are TRBV13 and TRBJ2-1; D possibly corresponds to TRBD2 (6 bases). CDR3 length: 15 residues. Germline V lookup: CDR1 PRHDT, CDR2 FYEKMQ (reference sequence). Between the trimmed V and J ends, which lost 0 bases and 3 bases, there was a span of 9 bases. CDR3 residues: CASSLGDYIYNEQFF. The CDR3 DNA sequence: TGTGCCAGCAGCTTAGGGGACTACATCTACAATGAGCAGTTCTTC.

V usage is TRBV6-2 or TRBV6-3 and J usage is TRBJ2-1; 9 nucleotides line up with TRBD1. The CDR3 is made up of 16 amino acids. Germline trimming cut 4 bases from V and 10 bases from J; bases unmatched to any gene: 14. In germline, CDR1 is MNHEY, CDR2 SVGEGT. CDR3 nucleotide sequence: TGTGCCAGCAGTTCCGGAACAGGGGGCTCCCGGGGGGAGCAGTTCTTC. This encodes CASSSGTGGSRGEQFF.

This clonotype was counted ten times or more. The chain carries TRBV29-1 and TRBJ2-7; a possible D gene is TRBD2 (5 bases). CDR3 length: 11 amino acids. The germline V and J ends were trimmed by 4 bases and 3 bases, with 7 bases remaining between them. Per the germline V gene, CDR1 is SQVTM and CDR2 is ANQGSEA. CDR3 in amino acids: CSVGEGYEQYF. CDR3 bases: TGCAGCGTTGGAGAGGGCTACGAGCAGTACTTC.

Only a few counts were recorded for this clonotype. The CDR3 is CASSFAAGGLYEQYF. In nucleotides, the CDR3 is TGCGCCAGCAGCTTCGCGGCGGGAGGGCTCTACGAGCAGTACTTC. The chain combines TRBV5-1 with TRBJ2-7, with 9 bases matching TRBD2. Germline assignment: CDR1 SGHRS and CDR2 YFSETQ. This CDR3 has 15 amino acids. The junction had 6 bases not matched to a gene; V was cut back by 2 bases and J by 3 bases.

The chain recombines TRBV20-1 with TRBJ2-5; tentatively, D is TRBD2 (6 bases). V was cut by 6 bases and J by 3 bases, with 23 bases left in between. Germline V CDR1 and CDR2: DFQATT, SNEGSKA (reference sequence). The CDR3 runs 16 residues. CDR3 in DNA: TGCAGTGCAACCCTCCCGGGCTTAGCGGAGGAAGAGACCCAGTACTTC. Translated: CSATLPGLAEEETQYF.

J is TRBJ2-6 and V is TRBV27; D gene ambiguous. CDR1 and CDR2 from the germline V gene are MNHEY and SMNVEV (reference sequence). CDR3 length: 15 residues. V lost 6 bases to trimming and J lost 0 bases, with 9 bases between them. CDR3 DNA sequence: TGTGCCAGCAGCGGCACCCGCTCTGGGGCCAACGTCCTGACTTTC. It specifies CASSGTRSGANVLTF.

This rearrangement joins TRBV28 to TRBJ2-7; TRBD1 agrees at 11 bases. V lost 5 bases and J lost 1; bases outside the gene matches: 4. Looked up from germline, CDR1 is MDHEN and CDR2 is SYDVKM. The CDR3 runs 15 residues. This chain's CDR3 is CASSGQGAGSYEQYF. CDR3 DNA: TGTGCCAGCAGTGGACAGGGGGCGGGGTCCTACGAGCAGTACTTC.

The V gene is TRBV4-3, the J gene TRBJ2-2; D gene unclear. V gave up 11 bases and J gave up 7 bases, with 14 bases separating them. Germline V lookup: CDR1 LGHNA, CDR2 YSLEER. The CDR3 loop spans 12 amino acids. The CDR3 spells CAVGPGDGELFF. CDR3 in DNA: TGCGCCGTAGGCCCCGGTGACGGGGAGCTGTTTTTT.

V and J are TRBV2 and TRBJ2-4; possibly TRBD2 for D (6 bases). The germline V gene encodes CDR1 SNHLY and CDR2 FYNNEI. V dropped 5 bases and J dropped 6 bases, with 14 bases sitting between them. CDR3 length: 14 residues. Here the CDR3 reads CASSIPEGLNIQYF. In DNA form, the CDR3 reads TGTGCCAGCAGTATACCGGAGGGTTTAAACATTCAGTACTTC.

The chain uses TRBV12-3 or TRBV12-4 and TRBJ2-7, with TRBD2 as a possible D gene (6 bases). The CDR3 extends over 15 amino acids. The CDR3: CASVGGTERLNEQYF. The CDR3 nucleotides are TGTGCTTCGGTAGGCGGGACCGAACGCCTCAATGAGCAGTACTTC.

The J gene is TRBJ2-3, the V gene TRBV12-3 or TRBV12-4; 7 nucleotides agree with TRBD2. With V trimmed by 8 bases and J by 2 bases, 7 bases remained unmatched. This CDR3 comprises 14 residues. CDR3 protein: CASGGGTTTDTQYF. CDR3 bases: TGTGCCAGCGGGGGGGGGACTACCACAGATACGCAGTATTTT.

This clonotype came up a few times. The chain recombines TRBV6-2 or TRBV6-3 with TRBJ2-7, with 9 bases fitting TRBD2. Germline lookup yields CDR1 MNHEY and CDR2 SVGEGT. The CDR3 length is 13 residues. J gave up 6 bases and V 8 bases, and 8 bases lay outside the gene matches. This chain's CDR3 is CASVVAGASEQYF. In DNA, the CDR3 is TGTGCCAGCGTGGTAGCGGGAGCAAGCGAGCAGTACTTC.